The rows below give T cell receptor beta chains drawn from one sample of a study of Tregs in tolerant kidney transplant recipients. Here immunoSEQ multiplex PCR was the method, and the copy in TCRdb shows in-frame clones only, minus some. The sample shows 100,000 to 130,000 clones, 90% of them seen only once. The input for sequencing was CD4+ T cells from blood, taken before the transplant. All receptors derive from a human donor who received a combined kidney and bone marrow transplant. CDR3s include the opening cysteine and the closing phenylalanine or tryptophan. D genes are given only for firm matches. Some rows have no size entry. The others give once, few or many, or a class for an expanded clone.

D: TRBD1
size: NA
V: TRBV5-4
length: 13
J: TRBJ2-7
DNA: TGTGCCAGCAGCCTCGACAGGGTCTACGAGCAGTACTTC
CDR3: CASSLDRVYEQYF

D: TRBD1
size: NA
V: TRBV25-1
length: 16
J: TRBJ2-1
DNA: TGTGCCAGCAGCGGAGCCGGGACAGGGAGATACAATGAGCAGTTCTTC
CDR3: CASSGAGTGRYNEQFF

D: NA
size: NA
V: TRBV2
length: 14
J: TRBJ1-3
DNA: TGTGCCAGCACACATGACTATGGGCCTTACACCATATATTTT
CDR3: CASTHDYGPYTIYF

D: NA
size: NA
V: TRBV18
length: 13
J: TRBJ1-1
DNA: TGTGCCAGCTCACCAGGGGAGGGCACTGAAGCTTTCTTT
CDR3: CASSPGEGTEAFF

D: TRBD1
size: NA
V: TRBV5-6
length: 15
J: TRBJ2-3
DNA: TGTGCCAGCAGCTTACCGGGACAGGGAATGGATACGCAGTATTTT
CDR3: CASSLPGQGMDTQYF

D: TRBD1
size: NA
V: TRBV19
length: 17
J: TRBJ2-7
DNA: TGTGCCAGTAGTCCGGACAGGGGGAGGCTAGTGCGATACGAGCAGTACTTC
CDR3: CASSPDRGRLVRYEQYF

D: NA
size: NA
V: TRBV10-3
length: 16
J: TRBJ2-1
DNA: TGTGCCATCAGTGAGTCTGAAACAGGGAGCAACAATGAGCAGTTCTTC
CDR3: CAISESETGSNNEQFF

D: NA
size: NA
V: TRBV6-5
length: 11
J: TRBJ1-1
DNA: TGTGCCAGCAGTTCAGTCAGTGAAGCTTTCTTT
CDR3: CASSSVSEAFF

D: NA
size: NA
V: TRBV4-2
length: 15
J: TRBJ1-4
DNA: TGTGCCAGCAGCCAAGAGATCGGAGAGCCGACAAAACTGTTTTTT
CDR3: CASSQEIGEPTKLFF

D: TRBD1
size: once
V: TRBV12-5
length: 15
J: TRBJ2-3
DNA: TGTGCTAGTGGGCCAGGGGGCTTCATCACAGATACGCAGTATTTT
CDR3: CASGPGGFITDTQYF

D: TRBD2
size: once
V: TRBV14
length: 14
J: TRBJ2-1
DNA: TGTGCCAGCAGGCGTAGCGGGGGGTTGAATGAGCAGTTCTTC
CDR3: CASRRSGGLNEQFF

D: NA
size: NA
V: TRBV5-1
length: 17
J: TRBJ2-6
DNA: TGCGCCAGCAGCTTGGACCAGGGCACGGGTGGGGCCAACGTCCTGACTTTC
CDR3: CASSLDQGTGGANVLTF

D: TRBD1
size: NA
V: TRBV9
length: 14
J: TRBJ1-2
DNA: TGTGCCAGCAGCCCCCGGACAGGGAACTATGGCTACACCTTC
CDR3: CASSPRTGNYGYTF

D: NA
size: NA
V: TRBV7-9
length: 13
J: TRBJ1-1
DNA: TGTGCCAGCAGCCAGAACATGAACACTGAAGCTTTCTTT
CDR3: CASSQNMNTEAFF

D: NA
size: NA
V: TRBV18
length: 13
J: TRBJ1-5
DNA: TGTGCCAGCTCACGGCAGGGTGGCCAGCCCCAGCATTTT
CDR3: CASSRQGGQPQHF

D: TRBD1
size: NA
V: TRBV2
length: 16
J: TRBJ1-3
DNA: TGTGCCAGCAGTGAAGTGGGACAGAGCTCTGGAAACACCATATATTTT
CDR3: CASSEVGQSSGNTIYF

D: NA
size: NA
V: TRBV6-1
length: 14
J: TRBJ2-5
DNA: TGTGCCAGCAGTGCGGACACCGACCAAGAGACCCAGTACTTC
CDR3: CASSADTDQETQYF

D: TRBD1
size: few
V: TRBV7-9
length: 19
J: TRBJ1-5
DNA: TGTGCCAGCAGCCCGGACAGGGGGCTATGGAGAAATAGCAATCAGCCCCAGCATTTT
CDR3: CASSPDRGLWRNSNQPQHF

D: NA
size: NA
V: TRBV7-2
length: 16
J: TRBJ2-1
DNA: TGTGCCAGCAGCTTCGGGGGACAGATCTCCTACAATGAGCAGTTCTTC
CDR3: CASSFGGQISYNEQFF

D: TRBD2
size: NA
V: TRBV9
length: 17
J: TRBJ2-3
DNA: TGTGCCAGCAGCGTAGCTACGTCGGCTAGCGGGACAGATACGCAGTATTTT
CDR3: CASSVATSASGTDTQYF

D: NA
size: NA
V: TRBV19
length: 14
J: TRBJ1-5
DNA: TGTGCCAGTAGGGAGGGACGGGACAATCAGCCCCAGCATTTT
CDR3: CASREGRDNQPQHF

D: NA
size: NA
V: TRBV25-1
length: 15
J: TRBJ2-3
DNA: TGTGCCAGCAGTCATAGCCGGGGAAGCACAGATACGCAGTATTTT
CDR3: CASSHSRGSTDTQYF

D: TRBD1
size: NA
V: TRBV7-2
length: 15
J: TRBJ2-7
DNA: TGTGCCAGCAGCTACACCGGGACAGGGAGCTACGAGCAGTACTTC
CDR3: CASSYTGTGSYEQYF

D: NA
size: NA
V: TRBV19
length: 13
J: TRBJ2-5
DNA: TGTGCCAGTAGTATCAGTATTACGGAGACCCAGTACTTC
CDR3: CASSISITETQYF

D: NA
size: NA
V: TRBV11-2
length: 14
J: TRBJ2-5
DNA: TGTGCCAGCAGCTTTAGAACAGACCAAGAGACCCAGTACTTC
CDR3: CASSFRTDQETQYF

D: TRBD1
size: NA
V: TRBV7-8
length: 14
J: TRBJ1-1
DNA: TGTGCCAGCAGCTTAGAGGGGGCGAACACTGAAGCTTTCTTT
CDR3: CASSLEGANTEAFF

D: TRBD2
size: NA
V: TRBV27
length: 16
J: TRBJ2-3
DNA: TGTGCCAGCAGCCAATCGATAGCGGGAGGCACAGATACGCAGTATTTT
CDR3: CASSQSIAGGTDTQYF

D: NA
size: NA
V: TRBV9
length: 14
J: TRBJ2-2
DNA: TGTGCCAGCAGCGCTGTTGCGGCGTCCGGGGAGCTGTTTTTT
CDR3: CASSAVAASGELFF

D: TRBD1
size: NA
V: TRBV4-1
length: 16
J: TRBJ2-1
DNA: TGCGCCAGCAGCCCTGGGACAGCCAGCTCCTACAATGAGCAGTTCTTC
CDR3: CASSPGTASSYNEQFF

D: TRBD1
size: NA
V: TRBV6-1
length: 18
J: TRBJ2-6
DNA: TGTGCCAGCAGTGACCGACAGGGGCGGGTGTCTGGGGCCAACGTCCTGACTTTC
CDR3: CASSDRQGRVSGANVLTF

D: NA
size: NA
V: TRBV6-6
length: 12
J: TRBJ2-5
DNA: TGTGCCAGCACCCCCGAGGGAGGAACCCAGTACTTC
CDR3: CASTPEGGTQYF

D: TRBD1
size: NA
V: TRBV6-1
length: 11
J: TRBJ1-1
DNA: TGTGCCAGCAGTGACAGGGGGGAAGCTTTCTTT
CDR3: CASSDRGEAFF

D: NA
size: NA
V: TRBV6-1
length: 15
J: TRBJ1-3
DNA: TGTGCCAGCAGTGAAATACCCGAGTCTGGAAACACCATATATTTT
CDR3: CASSEIPESGNTIYF

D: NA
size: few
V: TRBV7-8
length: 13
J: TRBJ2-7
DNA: TGTGCCAGCAGCACCCGACCGGGGTACGAGCAGTACTTC
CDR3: CASSTRPGYEQYF

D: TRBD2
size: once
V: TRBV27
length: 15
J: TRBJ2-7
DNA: TGTGCCAGCAGTTTGGGCGGGAGTTTCTCCTACGAGCAGTACTTC
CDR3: CASSLGGSFSYEQYF

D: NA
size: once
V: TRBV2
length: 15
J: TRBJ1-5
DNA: TGTGCCAGCACCAAGACAGATTATAGCAATCAGCCCCAGCATTTT
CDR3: CASTKTDYSNQPQHF